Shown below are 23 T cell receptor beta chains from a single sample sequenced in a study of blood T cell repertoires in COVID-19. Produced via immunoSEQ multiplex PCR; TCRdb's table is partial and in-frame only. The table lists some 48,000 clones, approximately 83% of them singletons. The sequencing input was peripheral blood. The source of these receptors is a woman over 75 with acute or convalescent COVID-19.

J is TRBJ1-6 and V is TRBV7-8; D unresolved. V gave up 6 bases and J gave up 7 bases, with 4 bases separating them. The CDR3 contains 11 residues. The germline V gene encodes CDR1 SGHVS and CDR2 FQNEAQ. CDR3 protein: CASSSNSPLHF. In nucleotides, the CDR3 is TGTGCCAGCAGTTCAAATTCACCCCTCCACTTT.

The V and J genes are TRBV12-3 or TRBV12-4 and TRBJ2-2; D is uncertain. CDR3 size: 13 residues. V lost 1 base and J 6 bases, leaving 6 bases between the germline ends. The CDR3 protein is CASSLEGAGELFF. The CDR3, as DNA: TGTGCCAGCAGTTTAGAAGGAGCCGGGGAGCTGTTTTTT.

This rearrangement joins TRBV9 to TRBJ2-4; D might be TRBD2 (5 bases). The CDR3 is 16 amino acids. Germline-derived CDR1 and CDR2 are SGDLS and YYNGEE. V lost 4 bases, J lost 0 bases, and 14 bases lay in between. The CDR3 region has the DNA TGTGCCAGCAGCCCAGAGGGCTTCCTAGCCAAAAACATTCAGTACTTC. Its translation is CASSPEGFLAKNIQYF. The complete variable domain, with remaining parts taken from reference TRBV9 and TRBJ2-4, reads DSGVTQTPKHLITATGQRVTLRCSPRSGDLSVYWYQQSLDQGLQFLIQYYNGEERAKGNILERFSAQQFPDLHSELNLSSLELGDSALYFCASSPEGFLAKNIQYFGAGTRLSVL.

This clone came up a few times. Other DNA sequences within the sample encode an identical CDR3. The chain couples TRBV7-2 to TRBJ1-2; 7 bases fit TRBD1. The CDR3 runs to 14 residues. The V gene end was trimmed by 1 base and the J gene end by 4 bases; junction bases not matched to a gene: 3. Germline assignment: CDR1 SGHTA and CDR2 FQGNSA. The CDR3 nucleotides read TGTGCCAGCAGCTTAGGGCAGGGGGGCTATGGCTACACCTTC. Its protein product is CASSLGQGGYGYTF.

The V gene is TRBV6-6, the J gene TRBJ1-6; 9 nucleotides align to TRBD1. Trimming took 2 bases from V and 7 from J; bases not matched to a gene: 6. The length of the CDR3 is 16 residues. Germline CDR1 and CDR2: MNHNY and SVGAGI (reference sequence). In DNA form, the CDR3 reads TGTGCCAGCAGTTACGCGGGACAGGGAGGAAATTCACCCCTCCACTTT. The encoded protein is CASSYAGQGGNSPLHF.

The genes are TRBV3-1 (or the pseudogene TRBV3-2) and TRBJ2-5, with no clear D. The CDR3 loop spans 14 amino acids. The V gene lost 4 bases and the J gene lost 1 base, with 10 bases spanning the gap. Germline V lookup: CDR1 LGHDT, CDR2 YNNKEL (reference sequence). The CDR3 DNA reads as TGTGCCAGCAGCCGCCGGGTGACCCAAGAGACCCAGTACTTC. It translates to CASSRRVTQETQYF.

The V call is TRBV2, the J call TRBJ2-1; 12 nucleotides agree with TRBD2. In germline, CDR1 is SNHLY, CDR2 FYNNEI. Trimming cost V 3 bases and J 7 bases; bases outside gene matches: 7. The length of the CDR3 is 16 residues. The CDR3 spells CASSDALAGGRNEQFF. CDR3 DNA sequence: TGTGCCAGCAGTGATGCCCTAGCGGGGGGGCGTAATGAGCAGTTCTTC.

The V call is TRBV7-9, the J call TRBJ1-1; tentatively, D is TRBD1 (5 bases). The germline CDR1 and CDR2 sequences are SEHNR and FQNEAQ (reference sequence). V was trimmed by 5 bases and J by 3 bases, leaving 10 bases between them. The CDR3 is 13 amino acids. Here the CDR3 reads CASSLTRDTEAFF. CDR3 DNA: TGTGCCAGCAGCCTGACCAGGGACACTGAAGCTTTCTTT.

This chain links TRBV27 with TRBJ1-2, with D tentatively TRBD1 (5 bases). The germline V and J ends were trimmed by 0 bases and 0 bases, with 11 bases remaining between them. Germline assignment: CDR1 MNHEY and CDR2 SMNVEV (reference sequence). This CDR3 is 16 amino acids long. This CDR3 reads CASSLSGQKPNYGYTF. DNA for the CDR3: TGTGCCAGCAGTTTATCTGGACAAAAGCCTAACTATGGCTACACCTTC.

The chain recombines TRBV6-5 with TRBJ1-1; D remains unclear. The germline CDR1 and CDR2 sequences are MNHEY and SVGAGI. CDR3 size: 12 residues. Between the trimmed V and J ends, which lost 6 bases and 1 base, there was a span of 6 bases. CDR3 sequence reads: CASRTGNTEAFF. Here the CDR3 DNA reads TGTGCCAGCAGGACGGGGAACACTGAAGCTTTCTTT.

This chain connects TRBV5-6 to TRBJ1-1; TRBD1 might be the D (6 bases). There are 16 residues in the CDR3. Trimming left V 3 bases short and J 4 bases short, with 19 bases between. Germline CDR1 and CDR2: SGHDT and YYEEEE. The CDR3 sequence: CASSWLAGDMSTEAFF. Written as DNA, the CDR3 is TGTGCCAGCAGCTGGCTAGCAGGGGACATGAGCACTGAAGCTTTCTTT.

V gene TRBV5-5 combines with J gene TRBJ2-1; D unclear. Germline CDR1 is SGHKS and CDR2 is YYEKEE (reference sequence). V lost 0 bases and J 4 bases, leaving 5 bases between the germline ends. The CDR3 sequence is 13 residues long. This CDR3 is CASSLDGYNEQFF. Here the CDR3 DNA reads TGTGCCAGCAGCTTGGACGGGTACAATGAGCAGTTCTTC.

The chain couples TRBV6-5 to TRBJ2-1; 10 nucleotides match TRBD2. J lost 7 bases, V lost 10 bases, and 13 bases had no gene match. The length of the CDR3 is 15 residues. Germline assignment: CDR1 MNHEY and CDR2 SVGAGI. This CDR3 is CATTVSGGAGNEQFF. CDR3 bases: TGTGCCACCACAGTCAGCGGGGGGGCCGGAAATGAGCAGTTCTTC.

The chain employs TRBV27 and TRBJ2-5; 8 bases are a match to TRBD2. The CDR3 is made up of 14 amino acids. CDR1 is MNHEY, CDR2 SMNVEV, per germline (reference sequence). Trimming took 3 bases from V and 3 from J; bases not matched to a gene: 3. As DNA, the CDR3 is TGTGCCAGCAGTTTCGGCGGGGGGAAAGAGACCCAGTACTTC. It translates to CASSFGGGKETQYF.

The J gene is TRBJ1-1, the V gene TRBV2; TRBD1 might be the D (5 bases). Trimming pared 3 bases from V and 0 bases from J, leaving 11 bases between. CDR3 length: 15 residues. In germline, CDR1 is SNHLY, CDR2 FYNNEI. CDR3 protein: CASSDSGRMNTEAFF. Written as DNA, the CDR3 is TGTGCCAGCAGTGACTCAGGGCGAATGAACACTGAAGCTTTCTTT. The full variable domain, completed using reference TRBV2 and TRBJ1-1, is EPEVTQTPSHQVTQMGQEVILRCVPISNHLYFYWYRQILGQKVEFLVSFYNNEISEKSEIFDDQFSVERPDGSNFTLKIRSTKLEDSAMYFCASSDSGRMNTEAFFGQGTRLTVV.

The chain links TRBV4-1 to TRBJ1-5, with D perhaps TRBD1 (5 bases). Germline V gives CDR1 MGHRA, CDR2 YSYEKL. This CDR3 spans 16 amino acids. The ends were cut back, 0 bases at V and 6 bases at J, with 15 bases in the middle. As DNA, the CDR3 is TGCGCCAGCAGCCAAGATCAACCAGGGCGATCTCAGCCCCAGCATTTT. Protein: CASSQDQPGRSQPQHF.

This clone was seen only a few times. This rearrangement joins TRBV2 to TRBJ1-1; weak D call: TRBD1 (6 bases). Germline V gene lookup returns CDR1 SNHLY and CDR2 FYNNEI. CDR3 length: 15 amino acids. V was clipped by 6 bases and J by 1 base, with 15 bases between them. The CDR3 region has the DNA TGTGCCAGCAGCAACCCGGCAGGGGAGAACACTGAAGCTTTCTTT. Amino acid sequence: CASSNPAGENTEAFF.

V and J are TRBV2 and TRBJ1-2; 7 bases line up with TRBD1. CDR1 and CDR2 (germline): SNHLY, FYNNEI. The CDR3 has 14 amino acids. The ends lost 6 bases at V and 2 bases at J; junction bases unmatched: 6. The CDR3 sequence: CASRQGVKNYGYTF. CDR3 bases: TGTGCCAGCAGGCAGGGGGTGAAGAACTATGGCTACACCTTC.

The CDR3 nucleotides read TGTGCCACCAGCACTGGGGGGACGGTCACTGAAGCTTTCTTT. Residues: CATSTGGTVTEAFF. The J gene is TRBJ1-1, the V gene TRBV15; TRBD1 might be the D (5 bases). Germline CDR1 reads LNHNV; CDR2 reads YYDKDF (reference sequence). The CDR3 sequence is 14 residues long. V lost 4 bases and J 4 bases, leaving 13 bases between the germline ends. The variable domain in full, completed from reference TRBV15 and TRBJ1-1, reads DAMVIQNPRYQVTQFGKPVTLSCSQTLNHNVMYWYQQKSSQAPKLLFHYYDKDFNNEADTPDNFQSRRPNTSFCFLDIRSPGLGDTAMYLCATSTGGTVTEAFFGQGTRLTVV.

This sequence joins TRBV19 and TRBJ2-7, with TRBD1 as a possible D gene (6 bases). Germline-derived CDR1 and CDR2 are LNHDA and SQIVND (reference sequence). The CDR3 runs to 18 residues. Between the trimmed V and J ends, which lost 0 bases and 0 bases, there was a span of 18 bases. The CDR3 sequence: CASSIEAQGHSSSYEQYF. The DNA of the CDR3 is TGTGCCAGTAGTATAGAGGCACAGGGTCATTCAAGCTCCTACGAGCAGTACTTC.

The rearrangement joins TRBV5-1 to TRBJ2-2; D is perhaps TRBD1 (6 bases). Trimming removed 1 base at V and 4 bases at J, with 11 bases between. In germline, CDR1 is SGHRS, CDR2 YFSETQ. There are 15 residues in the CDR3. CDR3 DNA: TGCGCCAGCAGCTTGACAGGGTTGGTCACCGGGGAGCTGTTTTTT. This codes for CASSLTGLVTGELFF.

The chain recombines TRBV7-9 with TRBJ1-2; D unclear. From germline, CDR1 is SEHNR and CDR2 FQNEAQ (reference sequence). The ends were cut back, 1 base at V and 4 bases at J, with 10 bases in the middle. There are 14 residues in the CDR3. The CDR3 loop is CASSLEAGVYGYTF. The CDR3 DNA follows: TGTGCCAGCAGCTTAGAAGCCGGGGTCTATGGCTACACCTTC.

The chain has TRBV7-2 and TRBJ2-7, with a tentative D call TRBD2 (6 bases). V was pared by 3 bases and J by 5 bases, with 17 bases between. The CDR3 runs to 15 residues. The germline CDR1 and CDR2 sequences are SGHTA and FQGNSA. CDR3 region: CASSFRDGREHEQYF. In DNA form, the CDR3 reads TGTGCCAGCAGCTTCAGGGACGGCCGGGAGCACGAGCAGTACTTC.